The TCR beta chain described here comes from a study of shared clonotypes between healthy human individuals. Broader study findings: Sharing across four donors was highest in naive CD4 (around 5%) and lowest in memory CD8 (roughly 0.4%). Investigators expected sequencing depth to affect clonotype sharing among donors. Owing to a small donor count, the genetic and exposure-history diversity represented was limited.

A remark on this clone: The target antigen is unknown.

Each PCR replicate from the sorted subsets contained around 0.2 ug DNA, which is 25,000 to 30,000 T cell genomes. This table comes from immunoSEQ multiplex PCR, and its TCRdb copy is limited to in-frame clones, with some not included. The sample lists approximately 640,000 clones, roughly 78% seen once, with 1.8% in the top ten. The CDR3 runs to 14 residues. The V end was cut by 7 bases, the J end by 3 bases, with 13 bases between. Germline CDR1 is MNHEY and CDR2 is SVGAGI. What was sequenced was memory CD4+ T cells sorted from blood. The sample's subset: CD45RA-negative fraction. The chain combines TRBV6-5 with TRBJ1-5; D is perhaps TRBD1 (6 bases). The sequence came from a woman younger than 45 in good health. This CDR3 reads CASKRGGDNQPQHF. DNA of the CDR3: TGTGCCAGCAAAAGGGGGGGCGACAATCAGCCCCAGCATTTT.